The clone carrying this T cell receptor beta chain appeared a single time. PCR involved 60 Vbeta and 13 Jbeta primers. The repertoire was sequenced with immunoSEQ multiplex PCR; TCRdb's copy has only in-frame clones and lacks some. The sample has fewer than 250,000 clones, roughly 83% seen once. The data were taken from a study of cytomegalovirus exposure and HLA in healthy donors. Trimming pared 4 bases from V and 3 bases from J, leaving 11 bases between. CDR1 SGHNT and CDR2 YYREEE come from the germline V gene (reference sequence). CDR3 length: 14 residues. The gene calls are TRBV5-4 and TRBJ1-5; TRBD1 is a possible D gene (6 bases). This TCR derives from a male donor in good health and CMV-seropositive. Sequences were obtained from PBMCs. As DNA, the CDR3 is TGTGCCAGCAGCACACAGGGTACCAATCAGCCCCAGCATTTT. This sequence encodes CASSTQGTNQPQHF.